Given below is one TCR beta chain in context. Its antigen target is currently unknown. Within one base of it there is no much larger clone, and no base qualities were kept. TCRbeta CDR3 regions were amplified from genomic DNA by a two-step, bias-controlled multiplex PCR. The multiplex PCR included primers specific for each TRBV and TRBJ gene segment. TCRbeta repertoire data were generated with the immunoSEQ Assay. As for how the authors treated the data: A relative-frequency ratio and a modified nearest-neighbor algorithm were applied to filter and cluster reads so that closely related sequences were merged. IMGT annotation was the basis for assigning V, D and J genes to CDR3 sequences. Template counts were corrected for PCR amplification bias and quantified by comparison with synthetic TCR CDR3 analog sequences. Only unique productive sequences, defined as in-frame CDR3 sequences without stop codons, were included in the analyses. The immunoSEQ Analyzer software was used to compute clonality, defined as 1 minus Pielou's evenness, and iChao1 richness. Statistical testing was performed in JMP, using Student's t-test or a non-parametric test depending on Shapiro-Wilk normality results. The table was pulled from immuneACCESS by TCRdb, which kept in-frame rearrangements only. Such tables lose some clones; where checked, under half of the loss comes from unresolved V genes, and the rest has no known cause. V and J calls and clone size are copied from that table; D and trimming were computed from the DNA. Across this sample there are 21,000 or so clones, with approximately 90% seen only once. The ten largest clones capture 0.7% to 1% of the sample.

The data originate from a study of naive CD8 T cells in extremely preterm neonates (dated by TCRdb to the late 2010s). With regard to the full study: The study compared TCRbeta CDR3 repertoires of sorted naive CD8+ T cells across four age groups: extremely preterm neonates, term neonates, young children and adults. What the study reported, not specific to this receptor: To track T cell development within individuals, the authors urged prospective longitudinal studies of preterm and term neonates. Among the limitations the authors pointed out were a small sample size and productive template counts that varied across preterm samples. Preterm CDR3s were shorter, with fewer N additions and less junctional trimming, and were closer to germline than those of older groups. Preterm neonates had significantly lower iChao1 richness than all other age groups (p < 0.05) and an even clone distribution, indicating a less rich repertoire. A higher proportion of shared CDR3 nucleotide sequences was found in preterm neonates (roughly 2.5%) than in term neonates (about 0.4%), young children (roughly 0.03%) and adults (around 0.01%).

A handful of extremely preterm deliveries, at about 22-27 weeks of gestation, provided the preterm samples. The study excluded pregnancies involving fetal demise, active maternal HSV infection or known maternal HIV infection. A FACSAria III cell sorter was used to sort live, Annexin V-negative naive CD8+ T cells (CD3+CD8+CD45RA+CCR7+). Each sample yielded between roughly 17,000 and 100,000 sorted naive CD8+ T cells. Mixed venous-arterial cord blood was collected with preassembled standardized sampling kits. Cord blood was held at room temperature, and processing was completed within 4 hours of collection. Ficoll-Paque density gradient centrifugation of diluted blood was used to isolate mononuclear cells. Before sorting, mononuclear cells were cryopreserved in about 10% DMSO plus 90% FBS and kept long term at -150 degrees C. Annexin V and antibodies against CD3, CD8, CCR7 and CD45RA were used to stain the thawed cells. Genomic DNA was extracted from snap-frozen sorted cell pellets with the DNeasy Blood and Tissue Kit.

The sequence came from a boy who was born preterm. The sample consisted of naive CD8+ T cells from cord blood.

The DNA is TGTGCCAGCAGCTCCGAGGGGGGGACTGAAGCTTTCTTT. It is translated as CASSSEGGTEAFF. The sequence is built from TRBV13 and TRBJ1-1, with TRBD1 tentatively as D gene (6 bases match). From a lookup of the germline V gene (reference sequence), CDR1 and CDR2 are PRHDT and FYEKMQ. At the junction V is shortened by 4 bases and J by 5 bases, with 11 bases in between. From the cysteine up to the phenylalanine, the CDR3 has a length of 13 residues. Of all the DNA, just the CDR3 is kept, 39 bases in frame from base 1.